Following are 8 T cell receptor beta chains from one sample sequenced in a study of cytomegalovirus exposure and HLA in healthy donors. The PCR contained 60 Vbeta and 13 Jbeta primers. Repertoires were generated with immunoSEQ multiplex PCR, while TCRdb's copy carries only in-frame clones and drops some. The table lists about 82,000 clones, just over 70% of them singletons, with under 10% in the top ten. The sample consisted of PBMCs. The receptors were sampled from a man between 60 and 70 years old in good health and CMV-seronegative.

The chain is built from TRBV5-1 and TRBJ1-4, with 9 bases that match TRBD1. CDR1 is SGHRS and CDR2 is YFSETQ in the germline V gene. V lost 4 bases and J lost 8; bases outside the gene matches: 9. This CDR3 spans 15 amino acids. The CDR3 DNA is TGCGCCAGCAGCCCAGAACAGGGGGCCAGAGAAAAACTGTTTTTT. Protein product: CASSPEQGAREKLFF. The entire variable domain, with the rest obtained from reference TRBV5-1 and TRBJ1-4, is as follows: KAGVTQTPRYLIKTRGQQVTLSCSPISGHRSVSWYQQTPGQGLQFLFEYFSETQRNKGNFPGRFSGRQFSNSRSEMNVSTLELGDSALYLCASSPEQGAREKLFFGSGTQLSVL.

The chain has TRBV28 and TRBJ2-3, with 11 bases matching TRBD1. With V trimmed by 5 bases and J by 3 bases, 1 base remained unmatched. This CDR3 has 14 amino acids. Germline V gives CDR1 MDHEN, CDR2 SYDVKM. The CDR3 coding sequence is TGTGCCAGCAGTGGGGACAGGGGGACAGATACGCAGTATTTT. Translation gives CASSGDRGTDTQYF.

This clone has only one observation. V and J are TRBV7-2 and TRBJ2-7, with 10 bases identical to TRBD1. The CDR3 length is 17 residues. V trimming: 3 bases; J trimming: 6 bases; junction bases outside the gene matches: 14. Germline-derived CDR1 and CDR2 are SGHTA and FQGNSA. CDR3 DNA sequence: TGTGCCAGCAGCTTCAGCCCCACTGGGGACAGGGGAGGCGAGCAGTACTTC. Translation: CASSFSPTGDRGGEQYF.

This clone was counted only a few times. The gene calls are TRBV19 and TRBJ1-2; TRBD1 might be the D (6 bases). Trimming shortened V by 5 bases and J by 6 bases, and 19 bases separated the two germline ends. The length of the CDR3 is 15 residues. Germline-derived CDR1 and CDR2 are LNHDA and SQIVND (reference sequence). The DNA of the CDR3 is TGTGCCAGTAGTTGGGTGTCGGGGGGCATCAATGGCTACACCTTC. Its protein is CASSWVSGGINGYTF.

This chain joins TRBV7-6 and TRBJ2-1; 7 bases are a match to TRBD2. V gave up 1 base and J gave up 7 bases; unmatched junction bases: 1. Germline CDR1 reads SGHVS; CDR2 reads FNYEAQ. The CDR3 is made up of 13 amino acids. In nucleotides, the CDR3 is TGTGCCAGCAGCTTAGGGGGGGGGAATGAGCAGTTCTTC. This sequence encodes CASSLGGGNEQFF.

The gene calls are TRBV29-1 and TRBJ2-3; 8 bases fit TRBD2. This CDR3 spans 14 amino acids. The J segment lost 4 bases and the V segment lost 5 bases, leaving 8 bases of the junction unmatched. Germline CDR1 is SQVTM and CDR2 is ANQGSEA. As DNA, the CDR3 is TGCAGCGTTCGGCTAGCGGGCGGGCCAGATACGCAGTATTTT. This codes for CSVRLAGGPDTQYF.

The V call is TRBV30, the J call TRBJ2-5; possibly TRBD2 for D (6 bases). There are 13 residues in the CDR3. Trimming shortened V by 5 bases and J by 3 bases, and 13 bases separated the two germline ends. Germline values: CDR1 GTSNPN, CDR2 SVGIG (reference sequence). CDR3 amino acids: CAWGGTGEETQYF. The CDR3 DNA reads as TGTGCCTGGGGAGGGACTGGAGAAGAGACCCAGTACTTC.

This chain uses TRBV6-4 with TRBJ2-3; D not resolved. This CDR3 contains 9 residues. The V gene lost 11 bases and the J gene lost 5 bases, with 5 bases spanning the gap. Germline CDR1 reads MRHNA; CDR2 reads SNTAGT. CDR3: CAAGDTQYF. The CDR3 DNA reads as TGTGCCGCAGGAGATACGCAGTATTTT.